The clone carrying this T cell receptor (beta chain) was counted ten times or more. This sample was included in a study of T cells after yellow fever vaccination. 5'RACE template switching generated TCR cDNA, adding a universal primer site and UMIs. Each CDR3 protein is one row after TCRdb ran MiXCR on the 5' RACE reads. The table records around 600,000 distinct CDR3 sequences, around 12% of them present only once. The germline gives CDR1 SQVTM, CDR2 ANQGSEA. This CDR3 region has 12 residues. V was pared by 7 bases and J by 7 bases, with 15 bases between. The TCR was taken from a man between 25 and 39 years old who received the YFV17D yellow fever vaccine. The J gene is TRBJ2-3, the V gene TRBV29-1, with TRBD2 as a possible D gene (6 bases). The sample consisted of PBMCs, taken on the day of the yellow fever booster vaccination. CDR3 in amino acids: CSGRRDHNTQYF. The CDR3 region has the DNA TGCAGCGGAAGGAGGGACCACAATACGCAGTATTTT.